Following are 20 T cell receptor beta chains from one sample sequenced in a study of cytomegalovirus exposure and HLA in healthy donors. 13 Jbeta primers and 60 Vbeta primers were used for the PCR. TCRdb's copy holds only in-frame clones and misses some; the assay was immunoSEQ multiplex PCR. The repertoire holds 150,000 to 180,000 clones, with roughly 80% as singletons. Sample: PBMCs. The receptors come from a man under 40 in good health and CMV-seropositive.

The rearrangement links TRBV28 to TRBJ2-7; 12 bases map to TRBD2. Germline CDR1 is MDHEN and CDR2 is SYDVKM. The CDR3 is made up of 14 amino acids. V lost 5 bases to trimming and J lost 6 bases; unmatched junction nucleotides: 5. The chain's CDR3 is CASSRLAGVGEQYF. The DNA for the CDR3 is TGTGCCAGCAGTCGACTAGCGGGAGTGGGCGAGCAGTACTTC.

The rearrangement uses TRBV5-1 and TRBJ2-5; TRBD2 matches 12 bases. J was trimmed by 2 bases and V by 3 bases; bases with no gene match: 8. Germline lookup yields CDR1 SGHRS and CDR2 YFSETQ. The CDR3 totals 17 residues. This CDR3 is CASSSGGLAGQQETQYF. The CDR3 DNA is TGCGCCAGCAGCTCCGGCGGACTAGCGGGGCAACAAGAGACCCAGTACTTC.

The chain employs TRBV2 and TRBJ2-7; 7 bases map to TRBD2. Per germline, CDR1 SNHLY and CDR2 FYNNEI. The CDR3 runs to 12 residues. With 10 bases clipped from V and 4 bases from J, the junction kept 7 bases outside the gene matches. The CDR3: CATRGVGYEQYF. The CDR3 DNA is TGTGCCACACGGGGGGTAGGGTACGAGCAGTACTTC.

CDR3 amino acids: CASRFTSGRENEQYF. In DNA form, the CDR3 reads TGTGCAAGTCGCTTTACTAGCGGGAGAGAGAACGAGCAGTACTTC. The chain has TRBV12-2 and TRBJ2-7; TRBD2 reflects the table's D call only, with no check against the DNA. TRBV12-2 is assigned pseudogene status. The CDR3 contains 15 residues.

The chain recombines TRBV6-6 with TRBJ2-5, with 10 positions matching TRBD2. V gave up 6 bases and J gave up 5 bases; unmatched junction bases: 6. This CDR3 comprises 14 residues. Per the germline V gene, CDR1 is MNHNY and CDR2 is SVGAGI (reference sequence). CDR3 nucleotide sequence: TGTGCCAGCAGCCACCCTAGCGGGAGTGAGACCCAGTACTTC. Its translation: CASSHPSGSETQYF.

The rearrangement links TRBV6-5 to TRBJ2-7; 7 bases are a match to TRBD2. The CDR3 loop spans 16 amino acids. After removal of 3 bases from V and 1 base from J, the junction contained 9 bases not matched to a gene. The germline V gene has CDR1 MNHEY and CDR2 SVGAGI. The CDR3 region has the DNA TGTGCCAGCAGTTATTGGCGAGCGGGGAGGTCCTACGAGCAGTACTTC. It specifies CASSYWRAGRSYEQYF.

The DNA of the CDR3 is TGTGCCAGCAGCTCGACAGGGAGCTGGGATCAGCCCCAGCATTTT. It codes for CASSSTGSWDQPQHF. The rearrangement joins TRBV5-5 to TRBJ1-5; TRBD1 aligns across 7 bases. V lost 3 bases and J lost 5; bases outside the gene matches: 8. Germline CDR1 is SGHKS and CDR2 is YYEKEE (reference sequence). CDR3 size: 15 residues. Looking up the rest from reference TRBV5-5 and TRBJ1-5 gives the full variable domain: DAGVTQSPTHLIKTRGQQVTLRCSPISGHKSVSWYQQVLGQGPQFIFQYYEKEERGRGNFPDRFSARQFPNYSSELNVNALLLGDSALYLCASSSTGSWDQPQHFGDGTRLSIL.

This clone appeared a few times. The chain is built from TRBV7-9 and TRBJ1-5; weak D call: TRBD1 (6 bases). This CDR3 is built from 16 residues. V was shortened by 5 bases and J by 1 base, with 15 bases between the two germline ends. In germline, CDR1 is SEHNR, CDR2 FQNEAQ (reference sequence). The CDR3 sequence: CASSDSQGKSNQPQHF. DNA of the CDR3: TGTGCCAGCAGCGACAGCCAGGGGAAGAGCAATCAGCCCCAGCATTTT.

Turning to this clone: The junction shows a germline mismatch at one end, possibly a read error. This chain connects TRBV7-9 to TRBJ2-7, with D possibly TRBD2 on 5 matching bases. Germline assignment: CDR1 SEHNR and CDR2 FQNEAQ (reference sequence). The length of the CDR3 is 12 residues. CDR3 loop: CSSSRTSYEQYF. The CDR3 DNA is TGTTCCAGCAGCCGCACTAGCTACGAGCAGTACTTC.

The V gene is TRBV6-1, the J gene TRBJ1-5, with D unclear. This CDR3 region has 14 residues. V was shortened by 0 bases and J by 1 base, with 4 bases between the two germline ends. The germline gives CDR1 MNHNS, CDR2 SASEGT. Here the CDR3 reads CASSEARSNQPQHF. DNA for the CDR3: TGTGCCAGCAGTGAAGCGCGAAGCAATCAGCCCCAGCATTTT.

This clone was picked up a small number of times. The chain carries TRBV7-8 and TRBJ1-5, with D tentatively TRBD1 (6 bases). The germline gives CDR1 SGHVS, CDR2 FQNEAQ. The CDR3 consists of 14 residues. The V end was cut by 5 bases, the J end by 3 bases, with 11 bases between. CDR3 in amino acids: CASSPDRSNQPQHF. CDR3 coding DNA: TGTGCCAGCAGCCCCGACAGGTCCAATCAGCCCCAGCATTTT.

CDR3 loop: CAIYPGQGVTGELFF. Written as DNA, the CDR3 is TGTGCCATCTACCCCGGACAGGGGGTCACCGGGGAGCTGTTTTTT. The chain has TRBV10-3 and TRBJ2-2; 10 bases are shared with TRBD1. The CDR3 sequence is 15 residues long. J gave up 4 bases and V 8 bases, and 7 bases lay outside the gene matches. Germline CDR1 and CDR2: ENHRY and SYGVKD.

The chain links TRBV9 to TRBJ1-2; D gene ambiguous. The V end was cut by 1 base, the J end by 4 bases, with 17 bases between. Germline-derived CDR1 and CDR2 are SGDLS and YYNGEE. The CDR3 runs 16 residues. CDR3 residues: CASSVTPAAAFYGYTF. As DNA, the CDR3 is TGTGCCAGCAGCGTAACCCCCGCGGCAGCATTCTATGGCTACACCTTC.

On this clone: The sample carries other DNA sequences with the same CDR3. The gene calls are TRBV10-2 and TRBJ1-2; TRBD1 matches 11 bases. The germline V gene encodes CDR1 WSHSY and CDR2 SAAADI. Trimming at V came to 8 bases and at J to 8 bases, leaving 13 bases not matched to a gene. CDR3 size: 15 residues. CDR3 sequence: CASGNTPGQGDGYTF. DNA for the CDR3: TGCGCCAGCGGAAACACCCCGGGACAGGGGGACGGCTACACCTTC.

V gene TRBV4-1 combines with J gene TRBJ2-1; D may be TRBD1 (5 bases). The CDR3 loop spans 15 amino acids. Trimming shortened V by 0 bases and J by 3 bases, and 9 bases separated the two germline ends. The germline V gene has CDR1 MGHRA and CDR2 YSYEKL. The CDR3 DNA reads as TGCGCCAGCAGCCAAGAACAGGCTCACTACAATGAGCAGTTCTTC. As protein: CASSQEQAHYNEQFF.

The gene calls are TRBV6-5 and TRBJ2-7; D gene unclear. The CDR3 spans 14 residues. With 0 bases removed from V and 0 bases from J, the gap between germline ends came to 6 bases. CDR1 and CDR2 from the germline V gene are MNHEY and SVGAGI. CDR3 residues: CASSYSSDSYEQYF. DNA of the CDR3: TGTGCCAGCAGTTACTCGAGCGACTCCTACGAGCAGTACTTC.

This chain uses TRBV11-3 with TRBJ2-7; D is unclear. Germline assignment: CDR1 SGHNT and CDR2 YENEEA. V was shortened by 2 bases and J by 5 bases, with 10 bases between the two germline ends. CDR3 length: 13 amino acids. The CDR3, as DNA: TGTGCCAGCAGCTTAAACTCCTTCCACGAGCAGTACTTC. Translating it yields CASSLNSFHEQYF.

The chain has TRBV27 and TRBJ2-7; a possible D gene is TRBD2 (6 bases). The CDR3 is 13 residues long. The ends were cut back, 3 bases at V and 6 bases at J, with 12 bases in the middle. The germline CDR1 and CDR2 sequences are MNHEY and SMNVEV (reference sequence). The CDR3 here is CASSFGGTAEQYF. CDR3 sequence (DNA): TGTGCCAGCAGTTTCGGGGGTACCGCCGAGCAGTACTTC.

This rearrangement joins TRBV6-1 to TRBJ1-5, with D possibly TRBD1 on 5 matching bases. V lost 6 bases and J lost 0, with 12 bases in between. The CDR3 runs to 15 residues. Germline CDR1 MNHNS, CDR2 SASEGT. CDR3 sequence (DNA): TGTGCCAGCAGGGGAGGACACAATAGCAATCAGCCCCAGCATTTT. It is translated as CASRGGHNSNQPQHF.

The table lists this clone with a few counts. This chain uses TRBV19 with TRBJ1-4; 7 positions match TRBD1. With V trimmed by 9 bases and J by 2 bases, 6 bases remained unmatched. Germline V gene sequence: CDR1 LNHDA, CDR2 SQIVND (reference sequence). The CDR3 sequence is 14 residues long. CDR3 nucleotide sequence: TGTGCCAGCTCCGACAGGGCCACTAATGAAAAACTGTTTTTT. It specifies CASSDRATNEKLFF. The full variable domain, rest sourced from reference TRBV19 and TRBJ1-4, is DGGITQSPKYLFRKEGQNVTLSCEQNLNHDAMYWYRQDPGQGLRLIYYSQIVNDFQKGDIAEGYSVSREKKESFPLTVTSAQKNPTAFYLCASSDRATNEKLFFGSGTQLSVL.